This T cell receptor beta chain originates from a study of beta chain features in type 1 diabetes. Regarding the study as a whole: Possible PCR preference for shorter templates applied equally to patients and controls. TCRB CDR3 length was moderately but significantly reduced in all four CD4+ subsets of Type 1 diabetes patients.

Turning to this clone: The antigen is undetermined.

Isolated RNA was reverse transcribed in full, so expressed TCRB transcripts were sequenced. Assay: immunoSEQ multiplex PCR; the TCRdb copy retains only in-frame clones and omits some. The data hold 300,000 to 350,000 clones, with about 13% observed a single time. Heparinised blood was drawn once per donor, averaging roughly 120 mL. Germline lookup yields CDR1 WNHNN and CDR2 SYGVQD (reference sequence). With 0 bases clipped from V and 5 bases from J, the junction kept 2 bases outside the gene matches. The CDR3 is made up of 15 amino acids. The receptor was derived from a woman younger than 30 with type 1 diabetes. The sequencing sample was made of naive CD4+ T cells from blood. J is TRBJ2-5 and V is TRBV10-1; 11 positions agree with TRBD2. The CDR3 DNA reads TGCGCCAGCAGTGAGTCGTTAGCGGGAGGGGAGACCCAGTACTTC. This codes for CASSESLAGGETQYF.